One sample yielded the 21 T cell receptor beta chains listed below, sequenced in a study of post-analysis software for immune sequencing data. Unique molecular identifiers had been added to the TCR beta cDNA libraries. TCRdb re-analysed the PCR reads in MiXCR, keeping a single row per CDR3 protein. The sample consists of 150,000 or so distinct CDR3 sequences, roughly 35% of them appearing once. The source was blood, collected after autologous hematopoietic stem cell transplantation. The source of these receptors is a girl between 5 and 17 years old with multiple sclerosis.

The gene calls are TRBV5-1 and TRBJ2-4, with 7 nucleotides matching TRBD1. The germline CDR1 and CDR2 sequences are SGHRS and YFSETQ. This CDR3 is 17 amino acids long. The V segment lost 0 bases and the J segment 0 bases; nucleotides outside the gene matches: 6. As DNA, the CDR3 is TGCGCCAGCAGCTTGGGGGGGACAGCCCTAGCCAAAAACATTCAGTACTTC. It specifies CASSLGGTALAKNIQYF.

About this clonotype itself: Germline and junction disagree at one end, which may indicate a read error. The genes are TRBV12-3 or TRBV12-4 and TRBJ1-2; D is uncertain. This CDR3 is 14 amino acids long. This CDR3 reads CAGRKAGSNYGYTF. CDR3 bases: TGTGCCGGCAGGAAGGCCGGGAGCAACTATGGCTACACCTTC.

This clonotype was counted ten times or more. The rearrangement links TRBV6-6 to TRBJ2-1; 7 bases are a match to TRBD2. This CDR3 comprises 15 residues. Germline trimming cut 5 bases from V and 7 bases from J; bases unmatched to any gene: 11. Germline loops: CDR1 MNHNY, CDR2 SVGAGI (reference sequence). CDR3 DNA sequence: TGTGCCAGCAGTCTCGGGGGGAGCGGGCGGAATGAGCAGTTCTTC. As protein: CASSLGGSGRNEQFF.

The sample holds a few counts of this clonotype. The chain joins TRBV5-1 to TRBJ2-1, with 9 bases aligning to TRBD2. The germline V gene encodes CDR1 SGHRS and CDR2 YFSETQ. This CDR3 has 17 residues. The trim removed 4 bases at V and 0 bases at J, leaving 8 bases unmatched. This CDR3 is CASSARASGASYNEQFF. The DNA for the CDR3 is TGCGCCAGCAGCGCGAGGGCTAGCGGGGCCTCCTACAATGAGCAGTTCTTC.

The chain is built from TRBV3-1 and TRBJ2-5; the D is unclear. The CDR3 spans 11 residues. V was cut by 7 bases and J by 5 bases, with 8 bases left in between. CDR1 and CDR2 (germline): LGHDT, YNNKEL (reference sequence). The CDR3 DNA follows: TGTGCCAGCATCTCGTCGGAGACCCAGTACTTC. This gives the protein CASISSETQYF.

This clonotype was picked up a small number of times. The rearrangement uses TRBV6-2 or TRBV6-3 and TRBJ2-1; D is uncertain. Trimming shortened V by 3 bases and J by 0 bases, and 12 bases separated the two germline ends. This CDR3 has 16 amino acids. CDR1 MNHEY and CDR2 SVGEGT come from the germline V gene. The CDR3 loop reads CASSYGQAYSYNEQFF. The CDR3 nucleotides read TGTGCCAGCAGTTATGGGCAGGCCTACTCCTACAATGAGCAGTTCTTC.

The J gene is TRBJ2-3, the V gene TRBV13, with 9 positions matching TRBD2. The CDR3 has 16 amino acids. The V segment lost 5 bases and the J segment 5 bases; nucleotides outside the gene matches: 11. Germline V gene sequence: CDR1 PRHDT, CDR2 FYEKMQ (reference sequence). Here the CDR3 DNA reads TGTGCCAGCAGCCTTGGCGAGCGGGAGGATGGAGATACGCAGTATTTT. This encodes CASSLGEREDGDTQYF.

This clonotype has only one observation. The chain carries TRBV28 and TRBJ1-5; D is undetermined. V was trimmed by 4 bases and J by 5 bases, leaving 9 bases between them. There are 13 residues in the CDR3. Germline lookup yields CDR1 MDHEN and CDR2 SYDVKM. The CDR3 region has the DNA TGTGCCAGCAGTTCGGGCCCTTATCAGCCCCAGCATTTT. The encoded protein is CASSSGPYQPQHF.

This chain connects TRBV9 to TRBJ1-2; TRBD1 is a possible D gene (6 bases). The CDR3 extends over 13 amino acids. Germline V gene lookup returns CDR1 SGDLS and CDR2 YYNGEE. V was pared by 4 bases and J by 6 bases, with 13 bases between. The CDR3 region is CASSKRTVDGYTF. The DNA of the CDR3 is TGTGCCAGCAGCAAGCGGACAGTGGATGGCTACACCTTC.

Only a few counts were recorded for this clonotype. The chain is built from TRBV20-1 and TRBJ2-7; the match to TRBD1 covers 7 bases. In germline, CDR1 is DFQATT, CDR2 SNEGSKA (reference sequence). The CDR3 totals 14 residues. V shed 2 bases, J shed 3 bases, and the junction held 7 bases outside the gene matches. Here the CDR3 reads CSARTPRQGYEQYF. CDR3 nucleotide sequence: TGCAGTGCTAGAACCCCTCGACAGGGCTACGAGCAGTACTTC.

This clonotype appeared a few times. This chain joins TRBV6-4 and TRBJ2-1, with 8 bases fitting TRBD2. The germline V gene has CDR1 MRHNA and CDR2 SNTAGT. This CDR3 is built from 15 residues. V lost 4 bases and J lost 4; bases outside the gene matches: 6. CDR3 sequence (DNA): TGTGCCAGCAGTGTTGAGTCGGGAGGGTACAATGAGCAGTTCTTC. It codes for CASSVESGGYNEQFF.

The chain couples TRBV15 to TRBJ2-2; D is perhaps TRBD2 (5 bases). Germline V lookup: CDR1 LNHNV, CDR2 YYDKDF (reference sequence). This CDR3 region has 18 residues. The germline V and J ends were trimmed by 1 base and 6 bases, with 21 bases remaining between them. CDR3 sequence (DNA): TGTGCCACCAGCAGAGTCGGTGGCGGCCGTGAGGGCCCCGGGGAGCTGTTTTTT. Its protein is CATSRVGGGREGPGELFF.

This rearrangement joins TRBV6-5 to TRBJ2-6, with D hard to call. V gave up 0 bases and J gave up 0 bases, with 12 bases separating them. This CDR3 spans 18 amino acids. The germline CDR1 and CDR2 sequences are MNHEY and SVGAGI. The CDR3 protein is CASSYSRQWISGANVLTF. CDR3 DNA sequence: TGTGCCAGCAGTTACTCGCGTCAATGGATCTCTGGGGCCAACGTCCTGACTTTC.

Note on this clonotype: An end of the junction does not agree with germline; a read error may underlie this. This sequence joins TRBV28 and TRBJ2-7, with TRBD1 identical over 8 bases. CDR1 and CDR2 (germline): MDHEN, SYDVKM. This CDR3 contains 13 residues. Written as DNA, the CDR3 is TGTGCCAGCAGCCCCGGACAGGGATACGACCAGTACTTC. Protein: CASSPGQGYDQYF.

The chain carries TRBV24-1 and TRBJ2-6; D ambiguous. Per germline, CDR1 KGHDR and CDR2 SFDVKD. V lost 3 bases and J 1 base, leaving 12 bases between the germline ends. The CDR3 totals 17 residues. The CDR3 here is CATSDGVSPSGANVLTF. The CDR3 DNA reads as TGTGCCACCAGTGATGGGGTCTCCCCTTCTGGGGCCAACGTCCTGACTTTC.

The chain carries TRBV15 and TRBJ2-2, with 9 bases matching TRBD1. The V gene's germline CDR1 is LNHNV and CDR2 YYDKDF (reference sequence). J lost 8 bases, V lost 5 bases, and 6 bases had no gene match. The CDR3 sequence is 14 residues long. The CDR3 protein is CATSPRTGDGELFF. The CDR3 coding sequence is TGTGCCACCAGCCCTAGGACAGGGGATGGGGAGCTGTTTTTT.

This clonotype has at least ten counts. The chain carries TRBV24-1 and TRBJ2-1; 12 nucleotides line up with TRBD2. This CDR3 is 16 amino acids long. After removal of 3 bases from V and 7 bases from J, the junction contained 6 bases not matched to a gene. Germline V CDR1 and CDR2: KGHDR, SFDVKD. In DNA form, the CDR3 reads TGTGCCACCAGTGATCCCCTAGCGGGAGGGCGAAATGAGCAGTTCTTC. This codes for CATSDPLAGGRNEQFF.

A single count supports this clonotype. The V call is TRBV12-3 or TRBV12-4, the J call TRBJ2-7; TRBD2 matches 13 bases. Unmatched junction bases numbered 4, after V lost 3 bases and J lost 5 bases. This CDR3 spans 15 amino acids. Here the CDR3 DNA reads TGTGCCAGCAGTTTTGGACTAGCGGGAGTCGACGAGCAGTACTTC. Translated: CASSFGLAGVDEQYF.

The chain combines TRBV12-3 or TRBV12-4 with TRBJ1-2, with D maybe TRBD1 (6 bases). V was pared by 5 bases and J by 4 bases, with 20 bases between. This CDR3 is 16 amino acids long. The CDR3 region is CASSPLLGGRIYGYTF. The CDR3 DNA reads TGTGCCAGCAGTCCATTATTGGGGGGGCGAATCTATGGCTACACCTTC.

This sequence joins TRBV4-2 and TRBJ2-1, with 10 nucleotides matching TRBD2. Unmatched junction bases numbered 12, after V lost 2 bases and J lost 8 bases. Germline V lookup: CDR1 LGHNA, CDR2 YNFKEQ. The CDR3 has 17 residues. The CDR3 DNA reads TGTGCCAGCAGCCAACTAAAACTAGCGGGATATGTGGATGAGCAGTTCTTC. Translating gives CASSQLKLAGYVDEQFF.

The chain carries TRBV28 and TRBJ2-4, with 7 bases identical to TRBD2. J gave up 2 bases and V 6 bases, and 4 bases lay outside the gene matches. CDR3 length: 14 residues. Germline V lookup: CDR1 MDHEN, CDR2 SYDVKM. DNA of the CDR3: TGTGCCAGCAGCCCCGGGGGGACCAAAAACATTCAGTACTTC. Its translation: CASSPGGTKNIQYF.